This TCR beta chain was captured by sequencing in a study of T cell responses to AZD1222 COVID-19 vaccine. Regarding the study as a whole: Rises in breadth and depth of Spike-specific TCRs came after two AZD1222 doses. Regions 160-218 and 743-854 dominated among vaccine-associated CD4 TCRs spanning spike.

Germline trimming cut 4 bases from V and 3 bases from J; bases unmatched to any gene: 8. Germline CDR1 SGHNT, CDR2 YENEEA. This CDR3 contains 15 residues. Of note for this clone: Its antigen is not identified.

Using immunoSEQ multiplex PCR, the repertoire was profiled, and TCRdb retains in-frame clones only, with some absent. The data contain around 44,000 clones, around 86% of them singletons. This receptor was identified in an adult who received the AZD1222 COVID-19 vaccine. The J gene is TRBJ1-1, the V gene TRBV11-3; 7 bases agree with TRBD1. Sequences were derived from peripheral blood, sampled 28 days after the second AZD1222 dose. CDR3 amino acids: CASSSLQGDDTEAFF. The DNA for the CDR3 is TGTGCCAGCAGCTCCCTCCAGGGGGATGACACTGAAGCTTTCTTT.